These T cell receptor beta chains were read from a single sample in a study of technical replicates of blood from a handful of donors. Method: immunoSEQ multiplex PCR; TCRdb's copy keeps in-frame clones and lacks some. The data hold about 54,000 clones, with roughly 92% observed a single time. Sequenced: T cells isolated from PBMCs. The origin of the receptors is a human donor in good health. The CDR3 runs from the conserved cysteine through the conserved F or W. D genes are given only for firm matches. A row's size may be missing; if present it is once, few, many or a size class.

v_gene: TRBV7-2
d_gene: .
abundance: .
j_gene: TRBJ1-2
CDR3aa: CASSLVSGYTF
CDR3nt: TGTGCCAGCAGCTTAGTCTCTGGCTACACCTTC

v_gene: TRBV5-1
d_gene: TRBD1
abundance: .
j_gene: TRBJ2-5
CDR3aa: CASSPDRGETQYF
CDR3nt: TGCGCCAGCAGCCCGGACAGGGGAGAGACCCAGTACTTC

v_gene: TRBV5-1
d_gene: TRBD2
abundance: .
j_gene: TRBJ2-7
CDR3aa: CASSFLAGEVYEQYF
CDR3nt: TGCGCCAGCAGCTTCCTAGCGGGAGAAGTTTACGAGCAGTACTTC

v_gene: TRBV5-4
d_gene: TRBD1
abundance: .
j_gene: TRBJ2-7
CDR3aa: CASSSLQGAYEQYF
CDR3nt: TGTGCCAGCAGCTCACTACAGGGGGCCTACGAGCAGTACTTC

v_gene: TRBV7-8
d_gene: .
abundance: .
j_gene: TRBJ1-1
CDR3aa: CASSVGGLNTEAFF
CDR3nt: TGTGCCAGCAGTGTCGGGGGATTGAACACTGAAGCTTTCTTT

v_gene: TRBV9
d_gene: .
abundance: .
j_gene: TRBJ2-1
CDR3aa: CASSVEIRGPVGNEQFF
CDR3nt: TGTGCCAGCAGCGTAGAAATTAGAGGGCCAGTGGGGAATGAGCAGTTCTTC

v_gene: TRBV7-9
d_gene: .
abundance: once
j_gene: TRBJ1-2
CDR3aa: CASSLNSPKNGYTF
CDR3nt: TGTGCCAGCAGCTTAAACAGCCCAAAGAATGGCTACACCTTC

v_gene: TRBV6-5
d_gene: TRBD1
abundance: few
j_gene: TRBJ1-5
CDR3aa: CASSDRERSNQPQHF
CDR3nt: TGTGCCAGCAGCGACAGGGAACGTAGCAATCAGCCCCAGCATTTT

v_gene: TRBV5-6
d_gene: .
abundance: .
j_gene: TRBJ1-2
CDR3aa: CASSSGQPGPYGYTF
CDR3nt: TGTGCCAGCAGCTCAGGACAGCCAGGTCCCTATGGCTACACCTTC

v_gene: TRBV28
d_gene: TRBD2
abundance: .
j_gene: TRBJ2-3
CDR3aa: CASSLGLAGGQVDTQYF
CDR3nt: TGTGCCAGCAGTCTGGGACTAGCGGGGGGCCAGGTAGATACGCAGTATTTT

v_gene: TRBV28
d_gene: TRBD2
abundance: .
j_gene: TRBJ2-3
CDR3aa: CASSSPASGTFADTQYF
CDR3nt: TGTGCCAGCAGTTCACCAGCTAGCGGGACTTTTGCAGATACGCAGTATTTT

v_gene: TRBV9
d_gene: TRBD2
abundance: .
j_gene: TRBJ2-7
CDR3aa: CASSVGLAGAPYEQYF
CDR3nt: TGTGCCAGCAGCGTTGGACTAGCGGGAGCCCCCTACGAGCAGTACTTC

v_gene: TRBV28
d_gene: .
abundance: .
j_gene: TRBJ2-5
CDR3aa: CATWVGVLQETQYF
CDR3nt: TGTGCCACGTGGGTCGGGGTACTACAAGAGACCCAGTACTTC

v_gene: TRBV10-1
d_gene: TRBD2
abundance: .
j_gene: TRBJ2-1
CDR3aa: CASSESGGGADEQFF
CDR3nt: TGCGCCAGCAGTGAGAGCGGCGGGGGGGCCGACGAGCAGTTCTTC

v_gene: TRBV10-1
d_gene: TRBD1
abundance: .
j_gene: TRBJ2-7
CDR3aa: CASSEFTSGTGADEQYF
CDR3nt: TGCGCCAGCAGTGAGTTCACCTCCGGGACAGGGGCTGACGAGCAGTACTTC

v_gene: TRBV5-6
d_gene: .
abundance: .
j_gene: TRBJ2-3
CDR3aa: CASSLRSDTQYF
CDR3nt: TGTGCCAGCAGCCTCCGTTCAGATACGCAGTATTTT

v_gene: TRBV18
d_gene: TRBD1
abundance: .
j_gene: TRBJ2-3
CDR3aa: CASSPLTGDLTDTQYF
CDR3nt: TGTGCCAGCTCCCCGTTGACAGGGGACCTCACAGATACGCAGTATTTT

v_gene: TRBV28
d_gene: TRBD1
abundance: .
j_gene: TRBJ1-2
CDR3aa: CASSPIGRGYGYTF
CDR3nt: TGTGCCAGCAGTCCCATCGGCAGGGGGTACGGCTACACCTTC

v_gene: TRBV7-2
d_gene: .
abundance: .
j_gene: TRBJ2-7
CDR3aa: CASSLGSVSNGYEQYF
CDR3nt: TGTGCCAGCAGCTTAGGGTCGGTGTCTAATGGCTACGAGCAGTACTTC

v_gene: TRBV28
d_gene: .
abundance: .
j_gene: TRBJ2-1
CDR3aa: CASSSPGPRGQFF
CDR3nt: TGTGCCAGCAGTTCACCGGGACCCAGGGGGCAGTTCTTC

v_gene: TRBV5-4
d_gene: TRBD2
abundance: once
j_gene: TRBJ2-7
CDR3aa: CASSLAGVAGEDEQYF
CDR3nt: TGTGCCAGCAGCTTGGCCGGGGTAGCGGGAGAGGACGAGCAGTACTTC

v_gene: TRBV11-3
d_gene: .
abundance: .
j_gene: TRBJ2-3
CDR3aa: CASSPQGRTSTDTQYF
CDR3nt: TGTGCCAGCAGCCCCCAGGGGCGAACTAGCACAGATACGCAGTATTTT

v_gene: TRBV6-5
d_gene: .
abundance: once
j_gene: TRBJ2-7
CDR3aa: CASSLARTSLEQYF
CDR3nt: TGTGCCAGCAGTCTCGCCAGGACATCTCTGGAGCAGTACTTC

v_gene: TRBV9
d_gene: TRBD2
abundance: .
j_gene: TRBJ2-1
CDR3aa: CASSVKPGLAEQFF
CDR3nt: TGTGCCAGCAGCGTAAAGCCGGGACTAGCGGAGCAGTTCTTC

v_gene: TRBV5-1
d_gene: .
abundance: .
j_gene: TRBJ2-3
CDR3aa: CASSLGQYTDTQYF
CDR3nt: TGCGCCAGCAGCTTGGGCCAGTACACAGATACGCAGTATTTT

v_gene: TRBV29-1
d_gene: .
abundance: .
j_gene: TRBJ1-2
CDR3aa: CSVEDRIQGRFNYGYTF
CDR3nt: TGCAGCGTTGAAGATAGAATACAGGGCCGCTTTAACTATGGCTACACCTTC

v_gene: TRBV29-1
d_gene: .
abundance: .
j_gene: TRBJ2-2
CDR3aa: CSVLTPPGHQGGELFF
CDR3nt: TGCAGCGTCCTCACACCTCCGGGACATCAGGGCGGGGAGCTGTTTTTT

v_gene: TRBV29-1
d_gene: TRBD1
abundance: .
j_gene: TRBJ2-7
CDR3aa: CSAGQGDRDEQYF
CDR3nt: TGCAGCGCGGGCCAGGGGGACAGGGACGAGCAGTACTTC

v_gene: TRBV5-1
d_gene: .
abundance: .
j_gene: TRBJ1-1
CDR3aa: CASSLALRGRIQSAFF
CDR3nt: TGCGCCAGCAGCTTGGCCTTAAGGGGAAGAATACAGAGTGCTTTCTTT

v_gene: TRBV6-5
d_gene: .
abundance: .
j_gene: TRBJ2-1
CDR3aa: CASSYYPGDNEQFF
CDR3nt: TGTGCCAGCAGTTACTACCCAGGGGACAATGAGCAGTTCTTC

v_gene: TRBV11-2
d_gene: TRBD1
abundance: .
j_gene: TRBJ2-3
CDR3aa: CASRDIRGQGHTQYF
CDR3nt: TGTGCCAGCCGGGATATAAGGGGACAGGGGCATACGCAGTATTTT

v_gene: TRBV5-1
d_gene: .
abundance: .
j_gene: TRBJ1-6
CDR3aa: CASSLYSGYNSPLHF
CDR3nt: TGCGCCAGCAGCTTGTATTCGGGTTATAATTCACCCCTCCACTTT

v_gene: TRBV7-3
d_gene: TRBD1
abundance: .
j_gene: TRBJ1-4
CDR3aa: CASSLPDREDEKLFF
CDR3nt: TGTGCCAGCAGCTTACCGGACAGGGAGGATGAAAAACTGTTTTTT

v_gene: TRBV15
d_gene: .
abundance: .
j_gene: TRBJ1-5
CDR3aa: CATRPGISNQPQHF
CDR3nt: TGTGCCACCCGTCCGGGTATAAGCAATCAGCCCCAGCATTTT

v_gene: TRBV7-2
d_gene: .
abundance: .
j_gene: TRBJ2-7
CDR3aa: CASSLVEGGEQYF
CDR3nt: TGTGCCAGCAGCTTAGTAGAAGGAGGGGAGCAGTACTTC

v_gene: TRBV7-9
d_gene: TRBD1
abundance: .
j_gene: TRBJ2-7
CDR3aa: CASSTPRGQAYEQYF
CDR3nt: TGTGCCAGCAGCACACCCAGGGGGCAAGCCTACGAGCAGTACTTC

v_gene: TRBV5-1
d_gene: TRBD1
abundance: .
j_gene: TRBJ2-6
CDR3aa: CASSWGQGALGANVLTF
CDR3nt: TGCGCCAGCAGCTGGGGACAGGGGGCGCTTGGGGCCAACGTCCTGACTTTC

v_gene: TRBV29-1
d_gene: .
abundance: .
j_gene: TRBJ2-7
CDR3aa: CSVEDRLTYEQYF
CDR3nt: TGCAGCGTTGAAGACAGGCTGACCTACGAGCAGTACTTC

v_gene: TRBV7-6
d_gene: TRBD2
abundance: .
j_gene: TRBJ2-5
CDR3aa: CASSGRRQETQYF
CDR3nt: TGTGCCAGTAGCGGGAGAAGGCAAGAGACCCAGTACTTC

v_gene: TRBV28
d_gene: .
abundance: .
j_gene: TRBJ1-2
CDR3aa: CASSREVESSGYTF
CDR3nt: TGTGCCAGCAGTCGGGAGGTGGAGAGCTCCGGCTACACCTTC

v_gene: TRBV5-4
d_gene: .
abundance: .
j_gene: TRBJ2-1
CDR3aa: CASSLAGFGEDEQFF
CDR3nt: TGTGCCAGCAGCTTGGCGGGGTTCGGCGAGGATGAGCAGTTCTTC

v_gene: TRBV7-3
d_gene: .
abundance: .
j_gene: TRBJ2-3
CDR3aa: CASSLMEARSTDTQYF
CDR3nt: TGTGCCAGCAGCTTAATGGAGGCGAGAAGCACAGATACGCAGTATTTT

v_gene: TRBV5-1
d_gene: TRBD1
abundance: .
j_gene: TRBJ1-1
CDR3aa: CASSLVAGTVNTEAFF
CDR3nt: TGCGCCAGCAGCTTGGTAGCCGGGACAGTGAACACTGAAGCTTTCTTT

v_gene: TRBV9
d_gene: TRBD1
abundance: .
j_gene: TRBJ2-5
CDR3aa: CASSVLQGAEGTQYF
CDR3nt: TGTGCCAGCAGCGTGCTTCAGGGGGCTGAGGGGACCCAGTACTTC

v_gene: TRBV5-1
d_gene: TRBD1
abundance: .
j_gene: TRBJ2-5
CDR3aa: CASSNIQGAGETQYF
CDR3nt: TGCGCCAGCAGCAATATACAGGGGGCAGGGGAGACCCAGTACTTC

v_gene: TRBV10-3
d_gene: TRBD2
abundance: .
j_gene: TRBJ2-1
CDR3aa: CAIRLAGESAEQFF
CDR3nt: TGTGCCATCAGGTTAGCGGGAGAAAGCGCTGAGCAGTTCTTC

v_gene: TRBV6-5
d_gene: TRBD1
abundance: .
j_gene: TRBJ2-7
CDR3aa: CASSYSAGGYEQYF
CDR3nt: TGTGCCAGCAGTTACTCGGCAGGGGGCTACGAGCAGTACTTC

v_gene: TRBV29-1
d_gene: .
abundance: .
j_gene: TRBJ2-3
CDR3aa: CSVELATDTQYF
CDR3nt: TGCAGCGTTGAGCTAGCTACAGATACGCAGTATTTT

v_gene: TRBV18
d_gene: TRBD1
abundance: once
j_gene: TRBJ1-2
CDR3aa: CASSPSGTGNYGYTF
CDR3nt: TGTGCCAGCTCACCATCCGGGACAGGGAACTATGGCTACACCTTC

v_gene: TRBV7-9
d_gene: TRBD1
abundance: .
j_gene: TRBJ1-1
CDR3aa: CASSLISGGNTEAFF
CDR3nt: TGTGCCAGCAGCCTCATCTCAGGGGGGAACACTGAAGCTTTCTTT

v_gene: TRBV7-2
d_gene: TRBD2
abundance: few
j_gene: TRBJ2-5
CDR3aa: CASSLSSSGGAKRPQYF
CDR3nt: TGTGCCAGCAGCTTAAGTTCTAGCGGGGGAGCAAAGAGACCCCAGTACTTC

v_gene: TRBV5-4
d_gene: .
abundance: .
j_gene: TRBJ2-2
CDR3aa: CASSSLDLFAGELFF
CDR3nt: TGTGCCAGCAGCTCATTGGACTTATTCGCCGGGGAGCTGTTTTTT

v_gene: TRBV6-5
d_gene: TRBD1
abundance: once
j_gene: TRBJ1-1
CDR3aa: CASTRTGETEAFF
CDR3nt: TGTGCCAGCACCCGGACAGGGGAGACTGAAGCTTTCTTT

v_gene: TRBV5-1
d_gene: TRBD2
abundance: .
j_gene: TRBJ2-7
CDR3aa: CASSLALAGGPGTYEQYF
CDR3nt: TGCGCCAGCAGCTTGGCCTTAGCGGGAGGGCCCGGCACCTACGAGCAGTACTTC

v_gene: TRBV7-9
d_gene: .
abundance: once
j_gene: TRBJ2-1
CDR3aa: CASPGLGLLTYNEQFF
CDR3nt: TGTGCCAGCCCGGGCCTAGGACTTCTCACCTACAATGAGCAGTTCTTC

v_gene: TRBV7-9
d_gene: .
abundance: once
j_gene: TRBJ1-5
CDR3aa: CASSPPGSNQPQHF
CDR3nt: TGTGCCAGCAGCCCCCCCGGGAGCAATCAGCCCCAGCATTTT

v_gene: TRBV9
d_gene: TRBD2
abundance: .
j_gene: TRBJ2-4
CDR3aa: CASSVGGGLAVQYF
CDR3nt: TGTGCCAGCAGCGTAGGAGGGGGACTAGCCGTTCAGTACTTC

v_gene: TRBV5-1
d_gene: TRBD2
abundance: once
j_gene: TRBJ2-2
CDR3aa: CASSLEAAGSTGELFF
CDR3nt: TGCGCCAGCAGCTTGGAAGCAGCGGGGTCGACCGGGGAGCTGTTTTTT

v_gene: TRBV11-3
d_gene: .
abundance: .
j_gene: TRBJ1-4
CDR3aa: CASRRSEGGTTNEKLFF
CDR3nt: TGTGCCAGCAGACGTTCGGAGGGTGGTACAACTAATGAAAAACTGTTTTTT